Listed here is a single TCR beta chain. The antigen is undetermined. TCRdb's table, derived via immunoSEQ multiplex PCR, lists solely in-frame clones and lacks some. Of 450,000 to 550,000 clones in the sample, 80% to 90% were seen once. The source of the sample is a study of Ad26.COV2.S vaccination and SARS-CoV-2 variants. General study results and limits: Recipients of either vaccine or placebo displayed similar breadth of non-spike TCRs.

CDR3 size: 17 residues. CDR1 and CDR2 (germline): KGHSH, LQKENI. J was trimmed by 0 bases and V by 2 bases; bases with no gene match: 7. Stated treatment: 19 received Ad26.COV2.S at low or high dose, single or two shots; 5 received placebo; per-sample allocation not given. Following the first vaccine or placebo injection, samples were taken on day 63. The chain links TRBV18 to TRBJ1-3, with 7 bases that match TRBD1. The material was peripheral blood, obtained in a trial of Ad26.COV2.S vaccine versus placebo. The clonotype originates from a person between 18 and 65 years old who received the Ad26.COV2.S COVID-19 vaccine or a placebo. The CDR3 reads CASSPSTGFPSGNTIYF. CDR3 DNA: TGTGCCAGCTCACCATCGACAGGGTTCCCCTCTGGAAACACCATATATTTT.